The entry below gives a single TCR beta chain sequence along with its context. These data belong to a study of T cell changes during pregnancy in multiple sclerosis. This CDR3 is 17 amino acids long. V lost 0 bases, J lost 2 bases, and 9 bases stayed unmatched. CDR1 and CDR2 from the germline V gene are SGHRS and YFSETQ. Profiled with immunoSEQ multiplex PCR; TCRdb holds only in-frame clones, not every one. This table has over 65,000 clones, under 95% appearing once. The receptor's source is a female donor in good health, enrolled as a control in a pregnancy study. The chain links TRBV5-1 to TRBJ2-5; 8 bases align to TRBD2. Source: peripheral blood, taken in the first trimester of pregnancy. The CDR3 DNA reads TGCGCCAGCAGCTTGGCCATGGATGCTAGCGGGCAAGAGACCCAGTACTTC. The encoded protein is CASSLAMDASGQETQYF. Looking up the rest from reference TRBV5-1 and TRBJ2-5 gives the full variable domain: KAGVTQTPRYLIKTRGQQVTLSCSPISGHRSVSWYQQTPGQGLQFLFEYFSETQRNKGNFPGRFSGRQFSNSRSEMNVSTLELGDSALYLCASSLAMDASGQETQYFGPGTRLLVL.